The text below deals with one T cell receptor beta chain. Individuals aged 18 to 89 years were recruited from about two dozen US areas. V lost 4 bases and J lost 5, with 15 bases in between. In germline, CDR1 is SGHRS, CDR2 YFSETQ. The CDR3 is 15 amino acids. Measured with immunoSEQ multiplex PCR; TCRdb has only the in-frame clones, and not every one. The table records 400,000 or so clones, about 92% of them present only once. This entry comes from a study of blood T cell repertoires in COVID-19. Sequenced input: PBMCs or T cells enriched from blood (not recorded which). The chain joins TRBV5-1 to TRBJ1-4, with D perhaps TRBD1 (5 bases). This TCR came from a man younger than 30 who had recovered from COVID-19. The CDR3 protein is CASSVGTQGNEKLFF. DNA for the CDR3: TGCGCCAGCAGCGTTGGCACTCAGGGCAATGAAAAACTGTTTTTT.